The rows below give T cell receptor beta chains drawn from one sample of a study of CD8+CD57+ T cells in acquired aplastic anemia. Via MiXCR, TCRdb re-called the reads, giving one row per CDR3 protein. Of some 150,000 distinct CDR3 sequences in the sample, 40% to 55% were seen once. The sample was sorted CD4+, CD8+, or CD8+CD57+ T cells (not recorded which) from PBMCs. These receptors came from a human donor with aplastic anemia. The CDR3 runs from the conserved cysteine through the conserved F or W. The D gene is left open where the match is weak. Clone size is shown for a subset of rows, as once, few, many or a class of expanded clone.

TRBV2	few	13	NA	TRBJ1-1	TGTGCCAGCAGTGAATACAGGGCCACTGAAGCTTTCTTT	CASSEYRATEAFF
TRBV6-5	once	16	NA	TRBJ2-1	TGTGCCAGCGGACCCGGGCCCCGGGCCTCCTACAATGAGCAGTTCTTC	CASGPGPRASYNEQFF
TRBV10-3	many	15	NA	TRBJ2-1	TGTGCCAGCACTTTTGATAGCCCCTTCGGGGAAGGGCAGTTCTTC	CASTFDSPFGEGQFF
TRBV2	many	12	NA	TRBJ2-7	TGTGCCAGCAGTGACTCTATGCTCGAGCAGTACTTC	CASSDSMLEQYF
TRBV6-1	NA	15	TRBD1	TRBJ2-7	TGTGCCAGCAGGGAGACAGGGGTACCCCCGGACGAGCAGTACTTC	CASRETGVPPDEQYF
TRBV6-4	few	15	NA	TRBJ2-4	TGTGCCAGCAGTGACGTAGGGGGGAGCAAAAACATTCAGTACTTC	CASSDVGGSKNIQYF
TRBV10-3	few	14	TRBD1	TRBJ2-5	TGTGCCATCAGTCAGACAGGGCCCAAAGAGACCCAGTACTTC	CAISQTGPKETQYF
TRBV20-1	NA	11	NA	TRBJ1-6	TGCAGTGCTAGAGATGGTGTGCCCCTCCACTTT	CSARDGVPLHF
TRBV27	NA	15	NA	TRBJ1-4	TGTGCCAGCAGTCCACGCCCAGGGATTAATGAAAAACTGTTTTTT	CASSPRPGINEKLFF
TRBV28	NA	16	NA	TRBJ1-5	TGTGCCAGCAGTTTATCAGGCCAGGGGCCTAATCAGCCCCAGCATTTT	CASSLSGQGPNQPQHF
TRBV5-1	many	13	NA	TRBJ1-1	TGCGCCAGCAGCCCAACACAGGCAACAGAAGCTTTCTTT	CASSPTQATEAFF
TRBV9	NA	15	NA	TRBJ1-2	TGTGCCAGCAGCTCCCGGGCGAGGCAGGGCGATGGCTACACCTTC	CASSSRARQGDGYTF
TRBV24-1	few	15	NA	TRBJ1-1	TGTGCCACCAGTGATGGAGGGGGATTGAACACTGAAGCTTTCTTT	CATSDGGGLNTEAFF
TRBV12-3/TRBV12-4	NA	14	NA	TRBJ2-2	TGTGCCAGCAGTTTAGGAGAGAACACCGGGGAGCTGTTGTTT	CASSLGENTGELLF
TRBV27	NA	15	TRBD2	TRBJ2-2	TGTGCCAGCAAACCGGCGGGGGGGGTCCCCGGGGAGCTGTTTTTT	CASKPAGGVPGELFF
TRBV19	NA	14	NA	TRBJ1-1	TGTGCCAGTAGTATATTAGCGGGGGGCACTGAAGCTTTCTTT	CASSILAGGTEAFF
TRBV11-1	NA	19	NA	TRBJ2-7	TGTGCCAGCAGCCGAACTACTCATATGGGACAAGGGGAATCCTACGAGCAGTACTTC	CASSRTTHMGQGESYEQYF
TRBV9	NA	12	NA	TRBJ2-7	TGTGCCAGCAGCGTAGCGGGACACGAGCAGTACTTC	CASSVAGHEQYF
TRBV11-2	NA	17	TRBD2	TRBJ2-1	TGTGCCAGCAGCTTTCGACTAGCGGGAGAAATCAACAATGAGCAGTTCTTC	CASSFRLAGEINNEQFF
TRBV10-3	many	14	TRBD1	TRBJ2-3	TGTGCCATTCAGGGGGCATTTAGCACAGATACGCAGTATTTT	CAIQGAFSTDTQYF
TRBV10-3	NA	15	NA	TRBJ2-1	TGTGCCACCAGTTCGGAGCGAGGTCAGGGCTATGAGCAGTTCTTC	CATSSERGQGYEQFF
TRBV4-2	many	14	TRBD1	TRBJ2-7	TGTGCCAGCAGCCAAGGACAGGGGGACTACGAGCAGTACTTC	CASSQGQGDYEQYF
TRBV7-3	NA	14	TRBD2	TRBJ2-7	TGTGCCAGCAGCTCCTTGGGGAGGGCCTACGAGCAGTACTTC	CASSSLGRAYEQYF